This T cell receptor beta chain originates from a study of T-cell memory formation after mild COVID-19. Study-level information: Largely, the TCR clusters proved donor specific. Study-wide results and limits: Cross-reactive memory apparently joined, as some responding clones appeared in pre-infection memory.

The authors produced TCR alpha and TCR beta cDNA libraries with sample barcodes and UMIs by 5'RACE using constant-segment primers. TCRdb analysed the 5' RACE reads with MiXCR anew, one entry per CDR3 protein. The table records almost 350,000 distinct CDR3 sequences, 20% to 25% of them present only once. The CDR3 runs 12 residues. V lost 4 bases and J 5 bases, leaving 8 bases between the germline ends. Germline V CDR1 and CDR2: KGHSH, LQKENI. The sample holds a few counts of this clonotype. No antigen is known for it. The receptor was isolated from a young man who had mild COVID-19 (a few samples of this study predate the infection). Cell type and time point are not known. The rearrangement joins TRBV18 to TRBJ2-5; possibly TRBD2 for D (6 bases). Sample: PBMCs or a T cell subset sorted from them (not recorded which). The CDR3 DNA reads TGTGCCAGCTCACGGGAGGCGGAGACCCAGTACTTC. Translation: CASSREAETQYF.